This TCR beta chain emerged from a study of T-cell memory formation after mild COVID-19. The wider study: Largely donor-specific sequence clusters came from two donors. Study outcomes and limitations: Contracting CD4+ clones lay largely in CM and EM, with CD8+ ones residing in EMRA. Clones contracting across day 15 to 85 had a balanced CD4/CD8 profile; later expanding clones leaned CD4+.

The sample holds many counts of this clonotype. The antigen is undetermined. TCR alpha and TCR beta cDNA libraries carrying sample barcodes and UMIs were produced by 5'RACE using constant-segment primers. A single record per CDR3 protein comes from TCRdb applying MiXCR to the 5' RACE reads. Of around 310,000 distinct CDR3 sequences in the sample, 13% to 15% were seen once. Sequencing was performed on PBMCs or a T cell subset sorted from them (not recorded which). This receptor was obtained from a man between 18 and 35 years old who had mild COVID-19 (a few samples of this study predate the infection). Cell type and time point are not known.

The CDR3 region has the DNA TGCGCCAGCAGCATACCGGGACGGGGGGAGACCCAGTACTTC. Translating it yields CASSIPGRGETQYF. The genes are TRBV5-1 and TRBJ2-5; D perhaps matches TRBD2 (6 bases). The CDR3 runs 14 residues. The germline V and J ends were trimmed by 4 bases and 5 bases, with 15 bases remaining between them. Germline loops: CDR1 SGHRS, CDR2 YFSETQ.